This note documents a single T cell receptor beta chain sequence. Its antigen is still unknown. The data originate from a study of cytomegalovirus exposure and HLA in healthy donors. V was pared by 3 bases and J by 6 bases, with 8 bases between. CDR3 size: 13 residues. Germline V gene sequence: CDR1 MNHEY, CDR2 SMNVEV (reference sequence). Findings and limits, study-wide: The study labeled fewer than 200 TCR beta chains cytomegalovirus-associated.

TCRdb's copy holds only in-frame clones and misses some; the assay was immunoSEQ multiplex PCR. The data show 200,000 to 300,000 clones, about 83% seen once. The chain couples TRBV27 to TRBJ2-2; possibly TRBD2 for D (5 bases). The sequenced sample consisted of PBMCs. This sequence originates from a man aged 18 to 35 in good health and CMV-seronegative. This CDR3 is CASSLGGSGELFF. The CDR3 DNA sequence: TGTGCCAGCAGTTTGGGCGGGTCCGGGGAGCTGTTTTTT.